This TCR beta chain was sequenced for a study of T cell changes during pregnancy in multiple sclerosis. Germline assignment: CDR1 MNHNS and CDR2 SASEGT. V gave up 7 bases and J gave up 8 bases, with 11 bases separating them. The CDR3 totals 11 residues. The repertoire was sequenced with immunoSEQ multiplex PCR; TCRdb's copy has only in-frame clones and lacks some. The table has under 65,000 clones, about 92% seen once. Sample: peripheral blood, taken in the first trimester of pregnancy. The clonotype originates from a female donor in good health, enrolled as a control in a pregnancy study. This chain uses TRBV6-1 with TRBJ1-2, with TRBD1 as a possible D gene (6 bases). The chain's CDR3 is CASTGGLGYTF. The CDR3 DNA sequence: TGTGCCAGCACGGGGGGGCTAGGCTACACCTTC.